This T cell receptor (beta chain) was recorded in a study of blood T cell repertoires in COVID-19. Looked up from germline, CDR1 is LNHNV and CDR2 is YYDKDF (reference sequence). The CDR3 runs to 15 residues. Deletions cut 5 bases from V and 6 bases from J, with 14 bases between. This clone was detected only a few times. Assay: immunoSEQ multiplex PCR; the TCRdb copy retains only in-frame clones and omits some. Of roughly 140,000 clones listed, around 85% are singletons. This receptor was taken from a woman aged 40 to 49 who had recovered from COVID-19. The gene calls are TRBV15 and TRBJ1-6, with D possibly being TRBD1 (6 bases). Sequencing input: PBMCs or T cells enriched from blood (not recorded which). CDR3 nucleotides: TGTGCCACCAGCGTCAGAAAGGACAGTAATTCACCCCTCCACTTT. It translates to CATSVRKDSNSPLHF. Complete variable domain (other parts from reference TRBV15 and TRBJ1-6): DAMVIQNPRYQVTQFGKPVTLSCSQTLNHNVMYWYQQKSSQAPKLLFHYYDKDFNNEADTPDNFQSRRPNTSFCFLDIRSPGLGDTAMYLCATSVRKDSNSPLHFGNGTRLTVT.